This TCR beta chain originates from a study of T cell therapy after organ transplantation (dated by TCRdb to about 2019). The study in broad terms: Autologous CMV-specific T cells, expanded in vitro for around 14 days with a peptide pool of 30 HLA class I and II CMV epitopes, were used as therapy products. Patients received a median of 1.92 x 10^8 CMV-specific T cells across 2 to 6 intravenous infusions. Only about 85% of the 10 patients had long-term post-therapy samples available. Among the approximately 10 patients, eight were classed as clinical responders, while two were classed as nonresponders. Before T cell therapy commenced, pretherapy samples of peripheral blood were collected. The study was a follow-up TRBV repertoire analysis of an open-label phase I trial of autologous CMV-specific adoptive T cell therapy in solid-organ transplant recipients. Up to 6 T cell doses were administered to patients every 2 weeks, and patients were monitored for 25 to 35 weeks after therapy was completed. Broad study findings and their caveats: Before therapy, nonresponders had marked clonal expansions, and their repertoires changed minimally after therapy. Reconstitution after therapy appeared to involve both transferred clonotypes and endogenous clonotypes that were not detected in the therapy products. Few detected expansions in nonresponders may reflect reduced sample coverage from poor CD8+ T cell yield. Fold change in CD8 clonality after therapy inversely correlated with pretherapy clonality, suggesting less biased repertoires were more receptive to remodeling. Because the cohort was small, confounders such as concurrent antirejection and antiviral medications could not be assessed.

The germline V gene encodes CDR1 MNHEY and CDR2 SVGAGI. V is clipped by 2 bases and J by 3 bases, and the sequence between their germline boundaries is 13 bases long. The CDR3 contains 16 residues, cysteine and phenylalanine counted. Only the CDR3 DNA is retained, 48 bases long and in frame from the first base. With regard to this clone: No antigen is known for it. Per-base quality was not reported, and no clone a single base away is much larger than it.

TRB CDR3 regions were amplified from genomic DNA with the immunoSEQ two-step, bias-controlled multiplex PCR assay. Sequencing of CDR3 libraries was carried out on an Illumina NextSeq 500. Turning to the authors' computational methods: The immunoSEQ Analyzer platform handled the initial alignment and bioinformatics, which included bias normalization against synthetic CDR3 analogs. Annotation of V, D and J genes was based on the definitions in the IMGT database. For further TRBV analyses, VDJtools version 1.1.10 and the R package tcR version 2.2.1.11 were used with default settings. GLIPH analysis was done using default settings in version 1.0. For CDR3 sequences with at least 5 reads, significant changes in clonotype frequency were assessed with a 2-sided binomial test and Benjamini-Hochberg correction (alpha = 0.01). TCRdb stores this immuneACCESS table with in-frame sequences only. Part of the clones is absent; in the studies checked, under half of the shortfall reflects unresolved V genes, and no reason is known for the rest. V and J calls and clone size are those listed in that table; D and trimming were worked out from the DNA. The sample records some 48,000 clones, over 90% of which are singletons. In total, the top ten clones hold about 3.4% of the sample.

What this sample's time point label stands for: before start of T cell therapy. The patients had received solid-organ transplants and had drug-resistant/recurrent cytomegalovirus. About eleven of the trial participants were picked for repertoire analysis depending on whether post-therapy peripheral blood mononuclear cells were available. A BD FACSAria III was used to sort viable CD3+CD8+CD4- lymphocytes from PBMCs. Genomic DNA was extracted from sorted cells with the Qiagen DNeasy Kit. The source was CD8+ T cells from blood, collected before autologous CMV-specific T cell therapy. The source of this sequence is a human patient who had received a solid organ transplant and had CMV disease. Rearrangement joined TRBV6-5 to TRBJ2-2; too little of a D gene remains to name it. CDR3 reads: CASSYNPNPDTGELFF. In nucleotides, the sequence is TGTGCCAGCAGTTACAACCCTAACCCCGACACCGGGGAGCTGTTTTTT.